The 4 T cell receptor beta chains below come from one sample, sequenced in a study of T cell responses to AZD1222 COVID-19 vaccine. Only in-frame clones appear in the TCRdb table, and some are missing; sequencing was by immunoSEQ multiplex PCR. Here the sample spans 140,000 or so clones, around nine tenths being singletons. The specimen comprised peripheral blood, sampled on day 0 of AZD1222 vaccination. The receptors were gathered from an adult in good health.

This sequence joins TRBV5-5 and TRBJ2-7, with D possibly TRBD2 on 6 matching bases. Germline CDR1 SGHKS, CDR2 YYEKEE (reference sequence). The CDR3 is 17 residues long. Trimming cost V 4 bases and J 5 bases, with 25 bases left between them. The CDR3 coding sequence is TGTGCCAGCAGCACGAGAGGGGAACTCGGGAGAGGCAACGAGCAGTACTTC. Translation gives CASSTRGELGRGNEQYF. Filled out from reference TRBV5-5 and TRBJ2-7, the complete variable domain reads DAGVTQSPTHLIKTRGQQVTLRCSPISGHKSVSWYQQVLGQGPQFIFQYYEKEERGRGNFPDRFSARQFPNYSSELNVNALLLGDSALYLCASSTRGELGRGNEQYFGPGTRLTVT.

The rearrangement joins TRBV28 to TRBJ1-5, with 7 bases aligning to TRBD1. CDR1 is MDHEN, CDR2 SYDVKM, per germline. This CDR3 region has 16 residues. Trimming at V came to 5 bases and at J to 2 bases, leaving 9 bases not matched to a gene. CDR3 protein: CASSPEQGTGNQPQHF. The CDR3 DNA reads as TGTGCCAGCAGTCCCGAACAGGGGACGGGCAATCAGCCCCAGCATTTT.

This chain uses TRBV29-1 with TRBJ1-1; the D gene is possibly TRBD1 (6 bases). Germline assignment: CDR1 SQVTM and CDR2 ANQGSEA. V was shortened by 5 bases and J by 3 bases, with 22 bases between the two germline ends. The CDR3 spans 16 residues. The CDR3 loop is CSVLTHGGRTYTEAFF. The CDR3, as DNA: TGCAGCGTTCTAACCCACGGGGGCAGGACTTACACTGAAGCTTTCTTT.

The CDR3 loop reads CASSEIGGGGSNQPQHF. For the CDR3, the DNA is TGTGCCAGCAGTGAAATTGGGGGGGGAGGTAGCAATCAGCCCCAGCATTTT. The V call is TRBV2, the J call TRBJ1-5; D perhaps matches TRBD1 (5 bases). Germline V gene lookup returns CDR1 SNHLY and CDR2 FYNNEI. V lost 2 bases to trimming and J lost 0 bases, with 14 bases between them. There are 17 residues in the CDR3.